The clone carrying this TCR beta chain has just a few counts. This entry belongs to a study of cytomegalovirus exposure and HLA in healthy donors. V lost 6 bases, J lost 4 bases, and 6 bases stayed unmatched. CDR1 and CDR2 (germline): MDHEN, SYDVKM. The CDR3 covers 13 residues. PCR was performed using 60 Vbeta and 13 Jbeta primers. The data were produced by immunoSEQ multiplex PCR, yet TCRdb's version contains in-frame clones alone and is incomplete. The profile shows roughly 180,000 clones, over 65% of them singletons. This clonotype was obtained from a woman aged 25 to 39 in good health and CMV-seropositive. The chain joins TRBV28 to TRBJ2-7; 7 bases are shared with TRBD1. Sequencing input: PBMCs. The CDR3 DNA reads TGTGCCAGCAGACGCAACAGGGGTTACGAGCAGTACTTC. This gives the protein CASRRNRGYEQYF.